The 15 T cell receptor beta chains below were found in one sample sequenced in a study of liver allograft versus peripheral blood T cells. Study-level background: Transplanted-liver and recipient peripheral blood T cell receptor repertoires were compared.

In TCRdb, the reads were re-called with MiXCR into one record per CDR3 protein. Here the sample spans approximately 12,000 distinct CDR3 sequences, about 25% being singletons. The source is a human patient who had a liver transplant. Some of the T cells may derive from the graft donor.

This clonotype was found a few times. The chain has TRBV28 and TRBJ1-6; 7 bases agree with TRBD1. This CDR3 is 14 amino acids long. J gave up 6 bases and V 4 bases, and 3 bases lay outside the gene matches. Germline CDR1 and CDR2: MDHEN and SYDVKM. CDR3 bases: TGTGCCAGCAGTTACAGGGGAGTTAATTCACCCCTCCACTTT. Its translation: CASSYRGVNSPLHF.

V is TRBV6-1 and J is TRBJ2-7; the match to TRBD1 covers 9 bases. The CDR3 spans 15 residues. J lost 3 bases, V lost 6 bases, and 9 bases had no gene match. Germline loops: CDR1 MNHNS, CDR2 SASEGT. The CDR3 loop reads CASRVIRDRDYEQYF. The CDR3, as DNA: TGTGCCAGCAGAGTGATCCGGGACAGGGACTACGAGCAGTACTTC.

This clonotype was detected only a few times. The V and J genes are TRBV5-4 and TRBJ1-2; a weak D match, TRBD1 (6 bases). Germline lookup yields CDR1 SGHNT and CDR2 YYREEE (reference sequence). V lost 0 bases to trimming and J lost 6 bases, with 12 bases between them. The CDR3 consists of 14 residues. The CDR3 coding sequence is TGTGCCAGCAGCTTGGATCGGGGGGCGCATGGCTACACCTTC. The encoded protein is CASSLDRGAHGYTF.

This clonotype was recorded at least ten times. The V call is TRBV19, the J call TRBJ2-1; D is uncertain. CDR1 is LNHDA, CDR2 SQIVND, per germline (reference sequence). Trimming left V 3 bases short and J 7 bases short, with 10 bases between. CDR3 length equals 13 residues. CDR3 nucleotide sequence: TGTGCCAGTAGTATCCCGTGGTGGAATGAGCAGTTCTTC. Protein product: CASSIPWWNEQFF.

Within the sample, this clonotype is medium-sized. The chain employs TRBV19 and TRBJ1-1, with TRBD1 matching over 8 bases. CDR3 length: 16 residues. J was trimmed by 5 bases and V by 0 bases; bases with no gene match: 8. Germline CDR1 reads LNHDA; CDR2 reads SQIVND (reference sequence). In DNA form, the CDR3 reads TGTGCCAGTAGTATAGAGGCAGGGGGCCAAAAAACTGAAGCTTTCTTT. Translated: CASSIEAGGQKTEAFF.

This clonotype has ten or more counts. The rearrangement joins TRBV6-5 to TRBJ1-2; D unclear. Germline V gene lookup returns CDR1 MNHEY and CDR2 SVGAGI. The V and J ends lost 6 bases and 3 bases respectively, with 8 bases between them. This CDR3 has 12 residues. The CDR3 region is CASSDRYYGYTF. DNA for the CDR3: TGTGCCAGCAGCGACCGCTACTATGGCTACACCTTC.

This clonotype was seen only a few times. The chain combines TRBV7-9 with TRBJ1-2; the match to TRBD1 covers 9 bases. J was trimmed by 7 bases and V by 0 bases; bases with no gene match: 9. Germline V gene sequence: CDR1 SEHNR, CDR2 FQNEAQ (reference sequence). The CDR3 length is 16 residues. Here the CDR3 DNA reads TGTGCCAGCAGCTTAGCGATCACCGGGACAGGGAGTGGCTACACCTTC. Its translation: CASSLAITGTGSGYTF.

This clonotype came up a few times. The CDR3 loop is CASSQDRSGTYEQYF. The DNA of the CDR3 is TGTGCCAGCAGCCAAGACAGATCGGGGACCTACGAGCAGTACTTC. The rearrangement links TRBV14 to TRBJ2-7, with D maybe TRBD2 (5 bases). Germline loops: CDR1 SGHDN, CDR2 FVKESK. This CDR3 has 15 residues. Deletions cut 0 bases from V and 2 bases from J, with 11 bases between.

The chain carries TRBV30 and TRBJ1-2, with 7 positions matching TRBD1. Unmatched junction bases numbered 0, after V lost 4 bases and J lost 4 bases. In germline, CDR1 is GTSNPN, CDR2 SVGIG (reference sequence). The CDR3 runs to 11 residues. The CDR3 sequence is CAWTGGYGYTF. DNA for the CDR3: TGTGCCTGGACAGGGGGCTATGGCTACACCTTC.

In DNA form, the CDR3 reads TGTGCCAGCAGTGGACAGGTCCATAGCAATCAGCCCCAGCATTTT. Translation: CASSGQVHSNQPQHF. J is TRBJ1-5 and V is TRBV6-1, with D possibly TRBD1 on 6 matching bases. The germline V and J ends were trimmed by 4 bases and 0 bases, with 10 bases remaining between them. The length of the CDR3 is 15 residues. Germline-derived CDR1 and CDR2 are MNHNS and SASEGT.

This clonotype is medium-sized by share. The DNA for the CDR3 is TGTGCCATCAGGGGGGCGCGGGACGGCACTGAAGCTTTCTTT. Translation: CAIRGARDGTEAFF. The chain has TRBV10-3 and TRBJ1-1, with D possibly matching TRBD1 (6 bases). The germline V gene has CDR1 ENHRY and CDR2 SYGVKD. V dropped 6 bases and J dropped 4 bases, with 15 bases sitting between them. The CDR3 runs 14 residues.

Judged by abundance, this clonotype is medium-sized (0.01 to 0.1%). This chain joins TRBV7-2 and TRBJ1-6; perhaps TRBD1 as D (5 bases). Trimming pared 0 bases from V and 9 bases from J, leaving 15 bases between. The CDR3 spans 16 residues. Per germline, CDR1 SGHTA and CDR2 FQGNSA. CDR3: CASSLAQGGAGSPLHF. The CDR3 region has the DNA TGTGCCAGCAGCTTAGCGCAGGGCGGGGCTGGTTCACCCCTCCACTTT.

In its sample, this clonotype is medium-sized (0.01 to 0.1%). The rearrangement joins TRBV10-3 to TRBJ2-2; either TRBD1 or TRBD2 may fit D (6 bases each). The V end lost 7 bases, the J end lost 3 bases, and 12 bases lay between the germline ends. CDR1 is ENHRY and CDR2 is SYGVKD in the germline V gene. There are 14 residues in the CDR3. CDR3 residues: CAITHREDTGELFF. The CDR3 DNA follows: TGTGCCATCACCCACAGGGAGGACACCGGGGAGCTGTTTTTT.

In its sample, this clonotype is medium-sized. This chain uses TRBV7-9 with TRBJ1-1; TRBD1 agrees at 9 bases. CDR3 length equals 17 residues. J was trimmed by 6 bases and V by 7 bases; bases with no gene match: 18. Germline CDR1 reads SEHNR; CDR2 reads FQNEAQ (reference sequence). CDR3 in amino acids: CASTPRSGQGIFAEAFF. DNA for the CDR3: TGTGCCAGCACCCCCCGGTCGGGACAGGGTATTTTCGCTGAAGCTTTCTTT.

In this sample, this clonotype turned up a few times. The V and J genes are TRBV27 and TRBJ2-7, with TRBD2 as a possible D gene (5 bases). V dropped 4 bases and J dropped 9 bases, with 16 bases sitting between them. Per the germline V gene, CDR1 is MNHEY and CDR2 is SMNVEV (reference sequence). CDR3 length: 13 amino acids. The CDR3 spells CASSSYRDSRQYF. The DNA of the CDR3 is TGTGCCAGCAGTTCTTATCGGGATTCTCGGCAGTACTTC.